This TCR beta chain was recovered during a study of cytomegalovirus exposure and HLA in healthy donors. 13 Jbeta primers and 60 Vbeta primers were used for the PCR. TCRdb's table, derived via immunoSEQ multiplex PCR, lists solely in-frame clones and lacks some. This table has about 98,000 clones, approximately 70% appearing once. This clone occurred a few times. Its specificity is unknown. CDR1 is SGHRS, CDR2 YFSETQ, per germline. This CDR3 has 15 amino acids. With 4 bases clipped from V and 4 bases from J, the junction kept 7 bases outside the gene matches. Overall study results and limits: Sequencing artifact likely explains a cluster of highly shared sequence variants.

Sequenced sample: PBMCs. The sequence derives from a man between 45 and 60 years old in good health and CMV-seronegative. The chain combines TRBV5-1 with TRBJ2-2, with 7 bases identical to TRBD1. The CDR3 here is CASSAEQGSTGELFF. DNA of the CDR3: TGCGCCAGCAGCGCGGAACAGGGGAGCACCGGGGAGCTGTTTTTT.